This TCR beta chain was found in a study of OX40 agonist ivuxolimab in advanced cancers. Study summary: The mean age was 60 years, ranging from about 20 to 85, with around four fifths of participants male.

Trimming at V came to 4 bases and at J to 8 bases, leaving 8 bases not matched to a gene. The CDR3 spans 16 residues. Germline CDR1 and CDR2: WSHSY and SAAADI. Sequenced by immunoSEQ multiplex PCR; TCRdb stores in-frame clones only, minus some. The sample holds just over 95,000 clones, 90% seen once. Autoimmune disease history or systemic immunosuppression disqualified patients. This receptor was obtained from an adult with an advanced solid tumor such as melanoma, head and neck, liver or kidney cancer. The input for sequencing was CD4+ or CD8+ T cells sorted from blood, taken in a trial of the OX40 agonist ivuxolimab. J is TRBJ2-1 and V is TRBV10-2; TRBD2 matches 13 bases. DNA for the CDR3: TGCGCCAGCAGTGGACTAGCGGGAGGATCACGCTATGAGCAGTTCTTC. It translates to CASSGLAGGSRYEQFF.